The 8 T cell receptor beta chains below come from one sample, sequenced in a study of cytomegalovirus exposure and HLA in healthy donors. Primers: 60 Vbeta forward and 13 Jbeta reverse. TCRdb keeps only in-frame clones here, not all; method: immunoSEQ multiplex PCR. The table shows about 190,000 clones, with roughly 80% occurring only once. The sequenced material came from PBMCs. The source of these receptors is a woman aged 25-40 years in good health and CMV-seropositive.

The V call is TRBV10-3, the J call TRBJ2-3; 7 positions match TRBD2. CDR3 length: 16 amino acids. The V gene end was trimmed by 2 bases and the J gene end by 4 bases; junction bases not matched to a gene: 9. Germline V gene lookup returns CDR1 ENHRY and CDR2 SYGVKD. The CDR3 DNA sequence: TGTGCCATCAGTGAGGGGGTGGGACTAATGGCAGATACGCAGTATTTT. Encoded protein: CAISEGVGLMADTQYF.

For this clone: Other DNA sequences of this sample code for an identical CDR3. The rearrangement joins TRBV5-1 to TRBJ2-5; possibly TRBD2 for D (5 bases). The germline V gene encodes CDR1 SGHRS and CDR2 YFSETQ. V lost 4 bases and J lost 1, with 8 bases in between. This CDR3 has 13 residues. The CDR3 protein is CASSGTSQETQYF. In DNA, the CDR3 is TGCGCCAGCAGCGGAACTAGCCAAGAGACCCAGTACTTC.

The rearrangement joins TRBV11-2 to TRBJ1-5, with 11 bases that match TRBD1. Trimming cost V 5 bases and J 6 bases; bases outside gene matches: 12. This CDR3 is 17 amino acids long. Germline V gene data show CDR1 as SGHAT and CDR2 as FQNNGV. The CDR3: CASSLRPGTGGGQPQHF. The CDR3 DNA is TGTGCCAGCAGCCTCCGCCCCGGGACAGGGGGAGGTCAGCCCCAGCATTTT. Combining the CDR3 with reference TRBV11-2 and TRBJ1-5 gives the whole variable domain EAGVAQSPRYKIIEKRQSVAFWCNPISGHATLYWYQQILGQGPKLLIQFQNNGVVDDSQLPKDRFSAERLKGVDSTLKIQPAKLEDSAVYLCASSLRPGTGGGQPQHFGDGTRLSIL.

This chain connects TRBV7-3 to TRBJ2-3; the D is unclear. The CDR3 sequence is 12 residues long. CDR1 is SGHTA, CDR2 FQGTGA, per germline. Trimming shortened V by 5 bases and J by 0 bases, and 3 bases separated the two germline ends. The DNA for the CDR3 is TGTGCCAGCAGCCCAAGCACAGATACGCAGTATTTT. It yields the protein CASSPSTDTQYF. Using reference TRBV7-3 and TRBJ2-3 for the parts outside the CDR3, the full variable domain is GAGVSQTPSNKVTEKGKYVELRCDPISGHTALYWYRQSLGQGPEFLIYFQGTGAADDSGLPNDRFFAVRPEGSVSTLKIQRTERGDSAVYLCASSPSTDTQYFGPGTRLTVL.

The V and J genes are TRBV4-3 and TRBJ1-2, with D uncertain. Germline V gene sequence: CDR1 LGHNA, CDR2 YSLEER. Trimming took 0 bases from V and 8 from J, leaving 13 bases between them. This CDR3 has 14 residues. The CDR3 spells CASSQEVGASGYTF. The CDR3 DNA reads TGCGCCAGCAGCCAAGAAGTGGGAGCAAGCGGCTACACCTTC.

The chain uses TRBV19 and TRBJ2-5; TRBD1 aligns across 7 bases. Germline V gives CDR1 LNHDA, CDR2 SQIVND (reference sequence). The CDR3 is 14 residues long. With 5 bases clipped from V and 1 base from J, the junction kept 4 bases outside the gene matches. CDR3 amino acids: CASSVNRGQETQYF. The CDR3, as DNA: TGTGCCAGTAGTGTGAACAGGGGCCAAGAGACCCAGTACTTC.

In its sample, this clone was seen once. This chain joins TRBV2 and TRBJ1-5, with 7 bases that match TRBD1. The germline V gene encodes CDR1 SNHLY and CDR2 FYNNEI. The CDR3 length is 13 residues. V gave up 4 bases and J gave up 7 bases; unmatched junction bases: 4. The CDR3 nucleotides are TGTGCCAGCAGTGCCACGGACAGGCAGCCCCAGCATTTT. This sequence encodes CASSATDRQPQHF.

Concerning this clone: Germline and junction disagree at one end, which may indicate a read error. This chain connects TRBV5-5 to TRBJ2-5; D uncertain. Germline lookup yields CDR1 SGHKS and CDR2 YYEKEE (reference sequence). This CDR3 has 12 residues. The CDR3 nucleotides are TGTGCCAGCAGCTTGTATGGCCTTACCCCGTACTTC. Its protein product is CASSLYGLTPYF. Full variable domain (rest looked up from reference TRBV5-5 and TRBJ2-5): DAGVTQSPTHLIKTRGQQVTLRCSPISGHKSVSWYQQVLGQGPQFIFQYYEKEERGRGNFPDRFSARQFPNYSSELNVNALLLGDSALYLCASSLYGLTPYFGPGTRLLVL.